The following is a T cell receptor (beta chain) sequence with its context. Measured with immunoSEQ multiplex PCR; TCRdb has only the in-frame clones, and not every one. The sample includes around 75,000 clones, around 87% of them seen just once. Germline V lookup: CDR1 LGHNA, CDR2 YNFKEQ. The CDR3 extends over 18 amino acids. V lost 0 bases, J lost 6 bases, and 12 bases stayed unmatched. This entry comes from a study of blood T cell repertoires in COVID-19. The sequence was obtained from a man aged 50-59 years with acute or convalescent COVID-19. The chain links TRBV4-2 to TRBJ2-2; 8 nucleotides line up with TRBD2. The material sequenced was peripheral blood. The CDR3 loop reads CASSQDVNGRALPGELFF. CDR3 DNA sequence: TGTGCCAGCAGCCAAGATGTCAACGGGAGGGCCCTCCCCGGGGAGCTGTTTTTT.